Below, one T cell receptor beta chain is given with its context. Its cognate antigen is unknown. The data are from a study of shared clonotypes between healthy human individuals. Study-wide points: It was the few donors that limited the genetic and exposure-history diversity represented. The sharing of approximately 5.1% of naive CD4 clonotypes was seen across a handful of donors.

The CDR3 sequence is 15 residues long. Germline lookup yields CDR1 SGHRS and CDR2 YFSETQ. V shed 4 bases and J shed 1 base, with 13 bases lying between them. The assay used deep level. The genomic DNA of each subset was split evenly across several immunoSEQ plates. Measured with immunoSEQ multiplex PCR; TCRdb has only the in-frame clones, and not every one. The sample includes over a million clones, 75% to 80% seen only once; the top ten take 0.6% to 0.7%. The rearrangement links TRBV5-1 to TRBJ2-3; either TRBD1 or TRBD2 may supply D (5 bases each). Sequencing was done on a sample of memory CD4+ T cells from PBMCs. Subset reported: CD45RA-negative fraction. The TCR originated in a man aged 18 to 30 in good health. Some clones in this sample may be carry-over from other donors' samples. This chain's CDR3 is CASSLLDSRTDTQYF. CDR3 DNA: TGCGCCAGCAGCCTACTAGACAGCCGCACAGATACGCAGTATTTT.